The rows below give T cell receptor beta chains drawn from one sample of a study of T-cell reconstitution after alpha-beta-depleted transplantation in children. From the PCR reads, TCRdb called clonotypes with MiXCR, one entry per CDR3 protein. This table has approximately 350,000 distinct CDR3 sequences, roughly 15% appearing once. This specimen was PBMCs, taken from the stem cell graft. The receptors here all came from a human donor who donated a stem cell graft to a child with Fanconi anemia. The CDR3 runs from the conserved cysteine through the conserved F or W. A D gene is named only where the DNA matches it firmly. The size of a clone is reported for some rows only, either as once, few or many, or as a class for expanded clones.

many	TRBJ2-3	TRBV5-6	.	TGTGCCAGCAGCCCCGACGGACACACCACAGATACGCAGTATTTT	CASSPDGHTTDTQYF
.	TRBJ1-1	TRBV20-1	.	TGCAGTGCTAGAGATCAGCCCATGGGAACTGAAGCTTTCTTT	CSARDQPMGTEAFF
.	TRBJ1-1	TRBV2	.	TGTGCCAGCAGTGCCCTACAGGGAGGGACTGAAGCTTTCTTT	CASSALQGGTEAFF
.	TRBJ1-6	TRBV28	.	TGTGCCAGCAGCTCCCGGGGTAATTCTTCACCCCTCCACTTT	CASSSRGNSSPLHF
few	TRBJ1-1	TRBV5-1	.	TGCGCCAGCGCACAGGGATCCGGGGGAACTGAAGCTTTCTTT	CASAQGSGGTEAFF
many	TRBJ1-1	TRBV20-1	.	TGCAGTGCTCAGCAGGACACCGAAACTGAAGCTTTCTTT	CSAQQDTETEAFF
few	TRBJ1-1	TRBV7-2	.	TGTGCCAGCAGCTCGAAAGTGAACACTGAAGCTTTCTTT	CASSSKVNTEAFF
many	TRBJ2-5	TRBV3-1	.	TGTGCCAGCAGCCATGGGGAGACCCAGTACTTC	CASSHGETQYF
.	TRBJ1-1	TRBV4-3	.	TGCGCCAGCAGCCTGGCTCTCCGTAACACTGAAGCTTTCTTT	CASSLALRNTEAFF
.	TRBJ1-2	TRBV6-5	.	TGTGCCAGCAGTCTCCTTCGGGCCCGGGACGGCTATGGCTACACCTTC	CASSLLRARDGYGYTF
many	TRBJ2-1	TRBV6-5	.	TGTGCCAGCAGAGATTTGAATGAGCAGTTCTTC	CASRDLNEQFF
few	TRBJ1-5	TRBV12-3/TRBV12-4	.	TGTGCCAGCAGTTTTGGTACATCAGCCCAGCATTTT	CASSFGTSAQHF
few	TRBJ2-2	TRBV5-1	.	TGCGCCAGCAGCTTGGAGGCGGGGATCAACACCGGGGAGCTGTTTTTT	CASSLEAGINTGELFF
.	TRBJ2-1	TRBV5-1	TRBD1	TGCGCCAGCAGCTCGACAGGGACCTACAATGAGCAGTTCTTC	CASSSTGTYNEQFF
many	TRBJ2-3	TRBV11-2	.	TGTGCCAGCAGCTTAGGCCATCGTGGTAGCGCAGATACGCAGTATTTT	CASSLGHRGSADTQYF
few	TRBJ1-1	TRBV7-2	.	TGTGCCAGCAGCTCCCGTTTAGGATGGGACGGAGGTGAAGCTTTCTTT	CASSSRLGWDGGEAFF
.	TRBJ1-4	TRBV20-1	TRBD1	TGCAGTGCTAGGGACAGGGGGGAAAAACTGTTTTTT	CSARDRGEKLFF
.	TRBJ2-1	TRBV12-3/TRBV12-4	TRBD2	TGTGCCAGCAGCCAGGGACTAGCTATCGATGAGCAGTTCTTC	CASSQGLAIDEQFF
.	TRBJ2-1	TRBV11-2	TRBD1	TGTGCCAGCAGCGGACGGACAGGGCTCAATGAGCAGTTCTTC	CASSGRTGLNEQFF
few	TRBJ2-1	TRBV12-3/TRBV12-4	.	TGTGCCAGCAGTTTCGGGACAGAGCAGTTCTTC	CASSFGTEQFF
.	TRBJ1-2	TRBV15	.	TGTGCCACCAGCAGAGATAAACAGGATGGCTACACCTTC	CATSRDKQDGYTF
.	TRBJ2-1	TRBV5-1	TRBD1	TGCGCCAGCAGCTTTATCGACAGGGACAATGAGCAGTTCTTC	CASSFIDRDNEQFF